The present T cell receptor (beta chain) was sequenced within a study of chemoradiotherapy in HPV16-positive cancers. Sequenced by immunoSEQ multiplex PCR; TCRdb stores in-frame clones only, minus some. The profile shows roughly 32,000 clones, 80% to 90% of them singletons. Germline CDR1 is SGHTA and CDR2 is FQGNSA. The CDR3 sequence is 15 residues long. V gave up 4 bases and J gave up 7 bases; unmatched junction bases: 11. The clonotype originates from a human donor with HPV-associated anogenital cancer. V and J are TRBV7-2 and TRBJ1-1; TRBD1 matches at 8 bases. Sample: blood, taken from a patient who underwent chemoradiotherapy. CDR3 sequence reads: CASSSVRGHVGEAFF. The CDR3 DNA reads TGTGCCAGCAGCTCGGTCAGGGGGCACGTAGGTGAAGCTTTCTTT.